This T cell receptor (beta chain) was retrieved from a study of blood T cell repertoires in COVID-19. Study background: Sites across the United States, Italy and Spain contributed samples from acute and convalescent COVID-19.

Per the study methods: Estimation of nucleated cell counts relied on the amplification of reference gene primers. Here immunoSEQ multiplex PCR was the method, and the copy in TCRdb shows in-frame clones only, minus some. V and J calls and clone size are given by that table; D and trimming were obtained from the DNA. Of fewer than 350,000 clones in the sample, around nine tenths were seen once. The CDR3 spans 13 residues. With 7 bases clipped from V and 8 bases from J, the junction kept 6 bases outside the gene matches. Germline loops: CDR1 LNHDA, CDR2 SQIVND (reference sequence). Cohort 3 donors counted as recovered after two negative PCRs, clearance, or resolved symptoms.

The chain combines TRBV19 with TRBJ1-2; the match to TRBD1 covers 11 bases. This sequence was found in a woman in her forties who had recovered from COVID-19. Sequencing input: PBMCs or T cells enriched from blood (not recorded which). CDR3 loop: CASTPDRGLGYTF. The CDR3 DNA follows: TGTGCCAGTACCCCGGACAGGGGGCTCGGCTACACCTTC.